The 13 T cell receptor beta chains listed next were all sequenced from one sample in a study of T cell responses to AZD1222 COVID-19 vaccine. Here immunoSEQ multiplex PCR was the method, and the copy in TCRdb shows in-frame clones only, minus some. The sample shows about 120,000 clones, about nine tenths of them seen only once. This specimen consisted of peripheral blood, obtained on day 0 of AZD1222 vaccination. The receptors were gathered from an adult in good health.

Here the CDR3 reads CASSLSLAGGVQETQYF. In DNA form, the CDR3 reads TGTGCCAGCAGCTTGTCGCTAGCGGGGGGGGTCCAAGAGACCCAGTACTTC. The chain recombines TRBV5-8 with TRBJ2-5; TRBD2 aligns across 12 bases. Germline trimming cut 1 base from V and 1 base from J; bases unmatched to any gene: 5. This CDR3 spans 17 amino acids. CDR1 is SGHTS and CDR2 is YDEGEE in the germline V gene.

V usage is TRBV7-9 and J usage is TRBJ1-4, with TRBD1 identical over 8 bases. The CDR3 is 16 amino acids. The V segment lost 5 bases and the J segment 4 bases; nucleotides outside the gene matches: 9. Germline CDR1 SEHNR, CDR2 FQNEAQ (reference sequence). The chain's CDR3 is CASSLSGQGFNEKLFF. The CDR3, as DNA: TGTGCCAGCAGCCTATCTGGACAGGGTTTTAATGAAAAACTGTTTTTT.

J is TRBJ1-2 and V is TRBV5-4, with D perhaps TRBD1 (5 bases). Per germline, CDR1 SGHNT and CDR2 YYREEE (reference sequence). Trimming pared 0 bases from V and 8 bases from J, leaving 14 bases between. The CDR3 totals 14 residues. CDR3 coding DNA: TGTGCCAGCAGCTTGGGGGGGGACCTAGGAGGCTACACCTTC. It yields the protein CASSLGGDLGGYTF.

V is TRBV12-3 or TRBV12-4 and J is TRBJ1-2, with D perhaps TRBD1 (5 bases). The CDR3 runs to 13 residues. The ends were cut back, 3 bases at V and 8 bases at J, with 13 bases in the middle. The CDR3 spells CASSFGDRGGYTF. CDR3 DNA: TGTGCCAGCAGTTTCGGGGACCGAGGGGGCTACACCTTC.

The chain is built from TRBV24-1 and TRBJ2-5; maybe TRBD1 (6 bases). Germline CDR1 and CDR2: KGHDR and SFDVKD. This CDR3 has 13 amino acids. The V and J ends lost 9 bases and 3 bases respectively, with 13 bases between them. For the CDR3, the DNA is TGTGCCACCTCGACCCAGGGGAAAGAGACCCAGTACTTC. Its translation is CATSTQGKETQYF.

The chain links TRBV30 to TRBJ2-7; 8 bases match TRBD1. Germline values: CDR1 GTSNPN, CDR2 SVGIG (reference sequence). The CDR3 is 14 amino acids. With 5 bases clipped from V and 3 bases from J, the junction kept 9 bases outside the gene matches. The DNA of the CDR3 is TGTGCCTGGGCCCGGGCAGGGGGCTTCTACGAGCAGTACTTC. Encoded protein: CAWARAGGFYEQYF.

This chain joins TRBV12-3 or TRBV12-4 and TRBJ1-2, with D uncertain. There are 13 residues in the CDR3. V was pared by 6 bases and J by 4 bases, with 12 bases between. CDR3 sequence: CASSPWSGYGYTF. The CDR3 coding sequence is TGTGCCAGCAGCCCTTGGAGCGGCTATGGCTACACCTTC.

The rearrangement links TRBV19 to TRBJ1-4; TRBD1 is a possible D gene (5 bases). Germline V gene lookup returns CDR1 LNHDA and CDR2 SQIVND (reference sequence). The V end lost 5 bases, the J end lost 1 base, and 11 bases lay between the germline ends. The CDR3 has 15 amino acids. The CDR3 loop is CASSATAGTNEKLFF. As DNA, the CDR3 is TGTGCCAGTAGTGCGACAGCAGGAACTAATGAAAAACTGTTTTTT.

The J gene is TRBJ2-1, the V gene TRBV5-1, with 7 bases lining up with TRBD2. The V gene end was trimmed by 6 bases and the J gene end by 8 bases; junction bases not matched to a gene: 5. The germline V gene encodes CDR1 SGHRS and CDR2 YFSETQ. The CDR3 length is 12 residues. Here the CDR3 reads CASTGRADEQFF. CDR3 sequence (DNA): TGCGCCAGCACAGGGAGGGCCGATGAGCAGTTCTTC.

V and J are TRBV4-1 and TRBJ2-5; D remains unclear. Trimming cost V 0 bases and J 4 bases, with 3 bases left between them. This CDR3 is built from 12 residues. Germline-derived CDR1 and CDR2 are MGHRA and YSYEKL. CDR3 nucleotides: TGCGCCAGCAGCCAAGATTCAGAGACCCAGTACTTC. Protein: CASSQDSETQYF.

This chain joins TRBV30 and TRBJ2-7; no reliable D call. With 2 bases removed from V and 0 bases from J, the gap between germline ends came to 8 bases. CDR3 length equals 13 residues. Germline CDR1 GTSNPN, CDR2 SVGIG (reference sequence). The CDR3 bases are TGTGCCTGGAGTTTTCAGGTCTCCTACGAGCAGTACTTC. This encodes CAWSFQVSYEQYF.

The J gene is TRBJ1-1, the V gene TRBV9; 8 bases are a match to TRBD1. Trimming took 3 bases from V and 3 from J; bases not matched to a gene: 7. This CDR3 has 15 residues. Germline CDR1 is SGDLS and CDR2 is YYNGEE. CDR3 nucleotide sequence: TGTGCCAGCAGCGCCAGGGGGCGGAAAGACACTGAAGCTTTCTTT. Translating it yields CASSARGRKDTEAFF.

Only a few counts were recorded for this clone. The gene calls are TRBV29-1 and TRBJ2-1, with 9 bases that match TRBD2. The CDR3 totals 14 residues. The ends lost 4 bases at V and 3 bases at J; junction bases unmatched: 4. CDR1 is SQVTM and CDR2 is ANQGSEA in the germline V gene. CDR3 nucleotides: TGCAGCGTTGCTAGCGGGGATTACTACAATGAGCAGTTCTTC. Protein: CSVASGDYYNEQFF.